The 5 T cell receptor beta chains listed next were all sequenced from one sample in a study of T cell repertoires in cytomegalovirus infection. Their antigens are not known. MiXCR, applied by TCRdb to the reads, yields one record per CDR3 protein. The data show 700,000 to 900,000 distinct CDR3 sequences, with just under 30% seen just once and less than 15% held by the top ten. This material consisted of cultured CD8+ T cells from PBMCs, taken from culture after CMV antigen stimulation. These TCRs come from a human donor in good health (CMV status not recorded). Some clones in this sample may be carry-over from other donors' samples.

This clonotype was seen a few times. The chain has TRBV7-6 and TRBJ2-7; D remains ambiguous. Between the trimmed V and J ends, which lost 5 bases and 0 bases, there was a span of 11 bases. The germline V gene has CDR1 SGHVS and CDR2 FNYEAQ. The CDR3 is 14 residues long. CDR3 protein: CASSQDPSSYEQYV. Here the CDR3 DNA reads TGTGCCAGCAGCCAAGACCCGAGCTCCTACGAGCAGTACGTC.

This clonotype occurred a few times. CDR3 sequence (DNA): TGCGCCAGCAGCCCGATACTACAGGGAGGGGAGAACATTCAGTACTTC. Translating it yields CASSPILQGGENIQYF. V gene TRBV4-1 combines with J gene TRBJ2-4; TRBD2 is a possible D gene (7 bases). This CDR3 has 16 amino acids. V was shortened by 4 bases and J by 7 bases, with 20 bases between the two germline ends. In germline, CDR1 is MGHRA, CDR2 YSYEKL.

The J gene is TRBJ2-7, the V gene TRBV4-1; D is unclear. Trimming removed 0 bases from V and 3 bases from J, with 12 bases in between. The CDR3 runs 15 residues. In germline, CDR1 is MGHRA, CDR2 YSYEKL. CDR3 sequence reads: CASSQDHGVFYEQYF. CDR3 nucleotides: TGCGCCAGCAGCCAAGATCATGGTGTCTTCTACGAGCAGTACTTC.

This clonotype was seen repeatedly, ten times or more. The V gene is TRBV12-3 or TRBV12-4, the J gene TRBJ2-2, with TRBD2 matching 9 bases. V lost 4 bases, J lost 0 bases, and 6 bases stayed unmatched. The CDR3 loop spans 17 amino acids. CDR3 sequence reads: CASSWGLAGANTGELFF. CDR3 DNA: TGTGCCAGCAGTTGGGGACTAGCAGGAGCGAACACCGGGGAGCTGTTTTTT.

The chain has TRBV6-2 or TRBV6-3 and TRBJ2-5; 10 positions match TRBD2. Trimming at V came to 4 bases and at J to 2 bases, leaving 4 bases not matched to a gene. CDR3 length: 15 residues. Germline V gives CDR1 MNHEY, CDR2 SVGEGT. CDR3 sequence reads: CASSSGLAAQETQYF. The CDR3 DNA sequence: TGTGCCAGCAGTTCCGGACTAGCGGCACAAGAGACCCAGTACTTC.